The 26 T cell receptor beta chains reported below all come from one sample, sequenced in a study of early T cells in non-severe SARS-CoV-2 infection. TCRdb analysed the 5' RACE reads with MiXCR anew, one entry per CDR3 protein. The sample includes roughly 75,000 distinct CDR3 sequences, over 9% of them seen just once. Specimen: whole blood. These receptors were collected from an adult who was a healthcare worker with PCR-confirmed SARS-CoV-2 infection or an uninfected control (not recorded which).

The sample holds many counts of this clonotype. V gene TRBV5-5 combines with J gene TRBJ1-1, with unresolved D. Germline CDR1 is SGHKS and CDR2 is YYEKEE (reference sequence). The CDR3 runs to 15 residues. Deletions cut 0 bases from V and 1 base from J, with 10 bases between. CDR3 coding DNA: TGTGCCAGCAGCTTGGCCGAGGCCGAGAACACTGAAGCTTTCTTT. Translating it yields CASSLAEAENTEAFF.

There are many counts of this clonotype. The rearrangement joins TRBV20-1 to TRBJ2-1; either TRBD1 or TRBD2 may supply D (5 bases each). Trimming left V 8 bases short and J 0 bases short, with 14 bases between. The CDR3 consists of 14 residues. Germline CDR1 and CDR2: DFQATT and SNEGSKA (reference sequence). The CDR3 nucleotides read TGCAGTTTCGGGGCGGACAACTCCTACAATGAGCAGTTCTTC. The encoded protein is CSFGADNSYNEQFF.

The chain is built from TRBV27 and TRBJ1-4; no firm D call. Germline V gene data show CDR1 as MNHEY and CDR2 as SMNVEV (reference sequence). The V end was cut by 0 bases, the J end by 3 bases, with 2 bases between. CDR3 length equals 13 residues. The chain's CDR3 is CASSLSANEKLFF. CDR3 in DNA: TGTGCCAGCAGTTTATCAGCTAATGAAAAACTGTTTTTT.

The chain is built from TRBV3-1 and TRBJ2-5; 14 nucleotides match TRBD2. With V trimmed by 4 bases and J by 4 bases, 2 bases remained unmatched. The V gene's germline CDR1 is LGHDT and CDR2 YNNKEL (reference sequence). The CDR3 runs to 15 residues. The CDR3 bases are TGTGCCAGCAGCCGACTAGCGGGAGGGCGAGAGACCCAGTACTTC. It yields the protein CASSRLAGGRETQYF.

At least ten counts were recorded for this clonotype. The J gene is TRBJ2-7, the V gene TRBV27; 11 nucleotides agree with TRBD2. The germline CDR1 and CDR2 sequences are MNHEY and SMNVEV (reference sequence). CDR3 length equals 17 residues. The V segment lost 4 bases and the J segment 5 bases; nucleotides outside the gene matches: 13. The CDR3 here is CASSSQTLLAGVDEQYF. The CDR3 bases are TGTGCCAGCAGTTCCCAAACCCTACTAGCGGGAGTTGACGAGCAGTACTTC.

The chain is built from TRBV20-1 and TRBJ2-3, with a tentative D call TRBD2 (6 bases). The germline V gene encodes CDR1 DFQATT and CDR2 SNEGSKA (reference sequence). This CDR3 comprises 13 residues. DNA of the CDR3: TGCAGAGTGGTCGAGCGGGTTTCAGATACGCAGTATTTT. Protein: CRVVERVSDTQYF.

The sample holds a few counts of this clonotype. The chain joins TRBV27 to TRBJ2-2, with D perhaps assigned TRBD1 or TRBD2 (6 bases each). Looked up from germline, CDR1 is MNHEY and CDR2 is SMNVEV (reference sequence). This CDR3 comprises 18 residues. The V gene lost 3 bases and the J gene lost 0 bases, with 17 bases spanning the gap. The CDR3 DNA follows: TGTGCCAGCAGTTTCAGTGGGGGGACAACCTCGAACACCGGGGAGCTGTTTTTT. Translated: CASSFSGGTTSNTGELFF.

The genes are TRBV28 and TRBJ2-3; D may match TRBD1 or TRBD2 (7 bases each). V was cut by 8 bases and J by 2 bases, with 23 bases left in between. The germline V gene encodes CDR1 MDHEN and CDR2 SYDVKM. The CDR3 loop spans 17 amino acids. CDR3 sequence: CASEERQGGRNTDTQYF. The CDR3 DNA reads TGTGCCAGCGAGGAGAGACAGGGAGGGAGAAACACAGATACGCAGTATTTT.

V and J are TRBV28 and TRBJ2-1; 12 positions match TRBD2. The germline CDR1 and CDR2 sequences are MDHEN and SYDVKM. The V and J ends lost 4 bases and 6 bases, in that order; junction bases with no gene match: 7. This CDR3 spans 16 amino acids. In DNA form, the CDR3 reads TGTGCCAGCAGTTCCGAATGGACTAGCGGGACCAATGAGCAGTTCTTC. It encodes CASSSEWTSGTNEQFF.

The genes are TRBV11-2 and TRBJ1-4; perhaps TRBD1 as D (5 bases). Germline lookup yields CDR1 SGHAT and CDR2 FQNNGV. Deletions cut 5 bases from V and 6 bases from J, with 19 bases between. The CDR3 runs 16 residues. DNA of the CDR3: TGTGCCAGCAGCACGAACACAGGACGGCCATATGAAAAACTGTTTTTT. Translated, it gives CASSTNTGRPYEKLFF.

This clonotype showed up just a few times. The chain combines TRBV19 with TRBJ2-2; tentative D call: TRBD1 (5 bases). CDR3 length equals 16 residues. Germline loops: CDR1 LNHDA, CDR2 SQIVND (reference sequence). The V and J ends lost 1 base and 2 bases respectively, with 11 bases between them. CDR3 in DNA: TGTGCCAGTAGTATAGCGACAGCGCTAAACACCGGGGAGCTGTTTTTT. It is translated as CASSIATALNTGELFF. Full variable domain (outside the CDR3, taken from reference TRBV19 and TRBJ2-2): DGGITQSPKYLFRKEGQNVTLSCEQNLNHDAMYWYRQDPGQGLRLIYYSQIVNDFQKGDIAEGYSVSREKKESFPLTVTSAQKNPTAFYLCASSIATALNTGELFFGEGSRLTVL.

This clonotype has ten or more counts. The DNA for the CDR3 is TGTGCCAGCAGCCGTCCCGGGACAGGAACCCTCCACTTT. Residues: CASSRPGTGTLHF. This sequence joins TRBV11-2 and TRBJ1-6, with 8 nucleotides matching TRBD1. This CDR3 region has 13 residues. Trimming cost V 5 bases and J 14 bases; bases outside gene matches: 8. Germline loops: CDR1 SGHAT, CDR2 FQNNGV.

The chain is built from TRBV29-1 and TRBJ1-6, with 9 bases aligning to TRBD1. The CDR3 runs to 15 residues. V lost 5 bases and J lost 10; bases outside the gene matches: 12. Germline loops: CDR1 SQVTM, CDR2 ANQGSEA. The CDR3 region is CSVREGGTGTSPLHF. CDR3 nucleotide sequence: TGCAGCGTTCGCGAGGGCGGGACAGGGACCTCACCCCTCCACTTT. Full variable domain (remainder filled in from reference TRBV29-1 and TRBJ1-6): SAVISQKPSRDICQRGTSLTIQCQVDSQVTMMFWYRQQPGQSLTLIATANQGSEATYESGFVIDKFPISRPNLTFSTLTVSNMSPEDSSIYLCSVREGGTGTSPLHFGNGTRLTVT.

This clonotype has only a few counts. CDR3 protein: CASSLNWGGYTF. CDR3 coding DNA: TGTGCCAGCAGCTTAAATTGGGGCGGCTACACCTTC. This chain connects TRBV7-2 to TRBJ1-2, with a weak D call TRBD1 (5 bases). The V and J ends lost 2 bases and 8 bases respectively, with 9 bases between them. Germline CDR1 reads SGHTA; CDR2 reads FQGNSA. CDR3 size: 12 residues.

This clonotype turned up a few times. This chain connects TRBV20-1 to TRBJ2-3; 9 bases match TRBD2. This CDR3 comprises 16 residues. V shed 6 bases, J shed 3 bases, and the junction held 13 bases outside the gene matches. The germline V gene encodes CDR1 DFQATT and CDR2 SNEGSKA (reference sequence). CDR3 protein: CSASGSSGSVTDTQYF. The DNA for the CDR3 is TGCAGTGCCTCAGGGAGTAGCGGGAGTGTGACAGATACGCAGTATTTT.

There are many counts of this clonotype. CDR3 in DNA: TGCAGTTTGATCTCCGGGAGCGGGAGGGAGACCCAGTACTTC. Translating gives CSLISGSGRETQYF. The genes are TRBV20-1 and TRBJ2-5; TRBD2 aligns across 9 bases. Germline CDR1 and CDR2: DFQATT and SNEGSKA (reference sequence). The CDR3 contains 14 residues. V gave up 8 bases and J gave up 5 bases; unmatched junction bases: 12.

This clonotype was counted ten times or more. The chain recombines TRBV3-1 with TRBJ2-1; D unresolved. Trimming pared 2 bases from V and 4 bases from J, leaving 9 bases between. CDR1 is LGHDT and CDR2 is YNNKEL in the germline V gene (reference sequence). This CDR3 spans 14 amino acids. DNA for the CDR3: TGTGCCAGCAGCCAACGTAGACAATACAATGAGCAGTTCTTC. Its translation: CASSQRRQYNEQFF.

This clonotype was observed at least ten times. The V and J genes are TRBV5-1 and TRBJ2-5; D is undetermined. Germline lookup yields CDR1 SGHRS and CDR2 YFSETQ. The CDR3 is made up of 14 amino acids. V shed 0 bases and J shed 5 bases, with 11 bases lying between them. Here the CDR3 reads CASSLEGSRETQYF. The CDR3 DNA reads TGCGCCAGCAGCTTGGAAGGCTCAAGGGAGACCCAGTACTTC. The whole variable domain, filled in from reference TRBV5-1 and TRBJ2-5, reads KAGVTQTPRYLIKTRGQQVTLSCSPISGHRSVSWYQQTPGQGLQFLFEYFSETQRNKGNFPGRFSGRQFSNSRSEMNVSTLELGDSALYLCASSLEGSRETQYFGPGTRLLVL.

This clonotype has at least ten counts. The chain carries TRBV2 and TRBJ1-1; no reliable D call. Germline values: CDR1 SNHLY, CDR2 FYNNEI. Trimming shortened V by 4 bases and J by 4 bases, and 13 bases separated the two germline ends. The CDR3 runs 14 residues. DNA for the CDR3: TGTGCCAGCAGTGTAAGGTTTCGGATCACTGAAGCTTTCTTT. Encoded protein: CASSVRFRITEAFF.

This clonotype was seen at least ten times. J is TRBJ2-2 and V is TRBV20-1; D is perhaps TRBD2 (6 bases). This CDR3 contains 14 residues. The germline V gene encodes CDR1 DFQATT and CDR2 SNEGSKA (reference sequence). Trimming removed 2 bases from V and 4 bases from J, with 11 bases in between. The CDR3 is CSARLGEATGELFF. In DNA form, the CDR3 reads TGCAGTGCTAGATTGGGGGAGGCCACCGGGGAGCTGTTTTTT.

This sequence joins TRBV7-3 and TRBJ2-3; 8 bases are shared with TRBD2. In germline, CDR1 is SGHTA, CDR2 FQGTGA. This CDR3 region has 16 residues. The J segment lost 2 bases and the V segment lost 2 bases, leaving 6 bases of the junction unmatched. CDR3 in amino acids: CASSLRAGDYTDTQYF. The CDR3 DNA sequence: TGTGCCAGCAGCTTACGAGCGGGGGACTACACAGATACGCAGTATTTT.

Comment on this clonotype: A much more abundant neighbour one base away suggests this may be a read error. The genes are TRBV9 and TRBJ2-2, with TRBD2 as a possible D gene (5 bases). Per germline, CDR1 SGDLS and CDR2 YYNGEE. This CDR3 has 13 amino acids. CDR3 coding DNA: TGTGCCAGCAGCGTAGTGCTCACCGGGGAGCTGTATTTT. It is translated as CASSVVLTGELYF.

The chain recombines TRBV27 with TRBJ2-5, with 16 bases matching TRBD2. This CDR3 is built from 19 residues. The germline gives CDR1 MNHEY, CDR2 SMNVEV (reference sequence). V shed 4 bases and J 6 bases; nucleotides not matched to a gene: 14. This CDR3 reads CASSSARAGLAGGLKTQYF. The CDR3, as DNA: TGTGCCAGCAGTTCAGCACGTGCGGGACTAGCGGGAGGGCTAAAGACCCAGTACTTC.

This clonotype was detected only a few times. The gene calls are TRBV3-1 and TRBJ2-1; a weak D match, TRBD1 (5 bases). CDR3 size: 17 residues. V lost 0 bases to trimming and J lost 4 bases, with 16 bases between them. Germline V gives CDR1 LGHDT, CDR2 YNNKEL (reference sequence). CDR3 in amino acids: CASSQDIQGRKYNEQFF. The CDR3 DNA follows: TGTGCCAGCAGCCAAGATATTCAGGGCAGGAAATACAATGAGCAGTTCTTC.

This clonotype rates as medium-sized. This chain uses TRBV5-1 with TRBJ2-1, with TRBD1 as a possible D gene (5 bases). Deletions cut 6 bases from V and 2 bases from J, with 12 bases between. Per the germline V gene, CDR1 is SGHRS and CDR2 is YFSETQ. The CDR3 is made up of 14 amino acids. The CDR3 DNA is TGCGCCAGCAACCTGGACACTACCTACAATGAGCAGTTCTTC. Translated: CASNLDTTYNEQFF.

This clonotype showed up just a few times. The rearrangement joins TRBV12-3 or TRBV12-4 to TRBJ2-4; possibly TRBD1 for D (6 bases). Trimming removed 8 bases from V and 8 bases from J, with 10 bases in between. This CDR3 is built from 11 residues. In DNA, the CDR3 is TGTGCCAGCGGACAGAGGGACATTCAGTACTTC. Its protein product is CASGQRDIQYF.